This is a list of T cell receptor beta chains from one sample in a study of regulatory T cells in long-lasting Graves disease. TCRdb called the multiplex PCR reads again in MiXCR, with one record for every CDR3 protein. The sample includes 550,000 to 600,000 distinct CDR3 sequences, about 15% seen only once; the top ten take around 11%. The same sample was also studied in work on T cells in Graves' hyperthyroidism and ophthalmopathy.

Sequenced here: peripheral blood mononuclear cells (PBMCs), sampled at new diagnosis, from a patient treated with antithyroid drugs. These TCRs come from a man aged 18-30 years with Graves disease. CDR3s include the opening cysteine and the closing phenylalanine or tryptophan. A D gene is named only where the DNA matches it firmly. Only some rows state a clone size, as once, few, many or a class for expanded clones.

CDR3: CASRPTPTSGRAYEQYF
DNA: TGTGCCAGCAGACCTACCCCGACTAGCGGGAGGGCCTACGAGCAGTACTTC
J: TRBJ2-7
size: many
V: TRBV27
D: TRBD2

CDR3: CASSPPPGLAGRDYTQYF
DNA: TGTGCCAGCAGCCCTCCGCCGGGACTAGCGGGACGGGATTATACGCAGTATTTT
J: TRBJ2-3
size: many
V: TRBV7-9
D: TRBD2

CDR3: CASSQGPLGAGSSNTGELFF
DNA: TGTGCCAGCAGCCAAGGGCCTCTGGGAGCGGGAAGCTCGAACACCGGGGAGCTGTTTTTT
J: TRBJ2-2
size: many
V: TRBV3-1
D: TRBD2

CDR3: CASSRTRDRIAYEQYF
DNA: TGTGCCAGCAGCCGGACCCGGGACAGGATAGCCTACGAGCAGTACTTC
J: TRBJ2-7
size: NA
V: TRBV5-4
D: TRBD1

CDR3: CATSRVLTGNTEAFF
DNA: TGTGCCACCAGCAGAGTGTTGACGGGGAACACTGAAGCTTTCTTT
J: TRBJ1-1
size: many
V: TRBV15
D: NA

CDR3: CASKFERQGYYGYTF
DNA: TGTGCCAGCAAGTTTGAAAGACAGGGGTACTATGGCTACACCTTC
J: TRBJ1-2
size: many
V: TRBV2
D: TRBD1

CDR3: CASSPQGDSPLHF
DNA: TGTGCCAGCAGTCCCCAGGGGGACTCACCCCTCCACTTT
J: TRBJ1-6
size: many
V: TRBV12-3/TRBV12-4
D: TRBD1

CDR3: CASSRDRGRDEQYF
DNA: TGTGCCAGCAGTCGGGACAGGGGTCGGGACGAGCAGTACTTC
J: TRBJ2-7
size: many
V: TRBV2
D: TRBD1

CDR3: CSASTTSGGTDTQYF
DNA: TGCAGTGCTAGCACTACTAGCGGGGGCACAGATACGCAGTATTTT
J: TRBJ2-3
size: few
V: TRBV20-1
D: TRBD2

CDR3: CASTLPMISGRVEQFF
DNA: TGTGCCAGCACGTTGCCTATGATTAGCGGGAGGGTTGAGCAGTTCTTC
J: TRBJ2-1
size: many
V: TRBV6-1
D: TRBD2

CDR3: CASSVGLVQPQHF
DNA: TGTGCCAGCAGCGTCGGGTTAGTTCAGCCCCAGCATTTT
J: TRBJ1-5
size: NA
V: TRBV6-2/TRBV6-3
D: NA

CDR3: CASSVAGMGNEKLFF
DNA: TGTGCCAGCAGCGTAGCCGGGATGGGTAATGAAAAACTGTTTTTT
J: TRBJ1-4
size: NA
V: TRBV9
D: NA

CDR3: CATVGQGIDTQYF
DNA: TGTGCCACGGTTGGACAGGGGATAGATACGCAGTATTTT
J: TRBJ2-3
size: many
V: TRBV10-3
D: TRBD1

CDR3: CATSLYQETQYF
DNA: TGTGCCACCAGTTTGTACCAAGAGACCCAGTACTTC
J: TRBJ2-5
size: NA
V: TRBV15
D: NA

CDR3: CASSHRTGETQYF
DNA: TGTGCCAGCAGCCACCGGACAGGGGAGACCCAGTACTTC
J: TRBJ2-5
size: few
V: TRBV14
D: TRBD1

CDR3: CASSPSSGRQETQYF
DNA: TGTGCCAGCAGCCCTTCTAGCGGGAGGCAAGAGACCCAGTACTTC
J: TRBJ2-5
size: few
V: TRBV9
D: TRBD2

CDR3: CASSPDRGLTGELFF
DNA: TGTGCTAGCAGCCCTGACAGGGGGCTCACCGGGGAGCTGTTTTTT
J: TRBJ2-2
size: NA
V: TRBV7-7
D: TRBD1

CDR3: CASSPGGGGGTEAFF
DNA: TGTGCCAGCAGCCCGGGGGGAGGTGGAGGTACTGAAGCTTTCTTT
J: TRBJ1-1
size: many
V: TRBV6-1
D: NA

CDR3: CASSLVPGTSYEQYF
DNA: TGCGCCAGCAGCTTGGTCCCAGGGACCAGCTACGAGCAGTACTTC
J: TRBJ2-7
size: few
V: TRBV5-1
D: NA

CDR3: CATASRGNTNEKLFF
DNA: TGTGCCACCGCGTCAAGGGGGAATACTAATGAAAAACTGTTTTTT
J: TRBJ1-4
size: NA
V: TRBV15
D: NA

CDR3: CASSLRLTQNYEQYF
DNA: TGTGCCAGCAGCTTACGCTTGACCCAAAACTACGAGCAGTACTTC
J: TRBJ2-7
size: many
V: TRBV7-9
D: NA

CDR3: CASSSLWGKSVPVSGANVLTF
DNA: TGTGCCAGCAGTTCCCTCTGGGGGAAGTCGGTCCCGGTCTCTGGGGCCAACGTCCTGACTTTC
J: TRBJ2-6
size: many
V: TRBV28
D: NA

CDR3: CASTEGGRSEKLFF
DNA: TGTGCCAGCACAGAAGGGGGGCGCAGTGAAAAACTGTTTTTT
J: TRBJ1-4
size: NA
V: TRBV6-1
D: NA

CDR3: CSANRGSTEAFF
DNA: TGCAGTGCGAACAGGGGAAGCACTGAAGCTTTCTTT
J: TRBJ1-1
size: few
V: TRBV20-1
D: TRBD1

CDR3: CASSVGGQTASPLHF
DNA: TGTGCCAGCAGCGTAGGAGGACAAACCGCTTCACCCCTCCACTTT
J: TRBJ1-6
size: NA
V: TRBV9
D: NA

CDR3: CSAPRGLASYNEQYF
DNA: TGCAGTGCCCCAAGGGGACTAGCGTCCTACAATGAGCAGTACTTC
J: TRBJ2-7
size: NA
V: TRBV20-1
D: TRBD2

CDR3: CAISETANEQFF
DNA: TGTGCCATCAGTGAGACGGCCAATGAGCAGTTCTTC
J: TRBJ2-1
size: NA
V: TRBV10-3
D: NA

CDR3: CASSEGTQETQYF
DNA: TGCGCCAGCAGTGAGGGGACCCAAGAGACCCAGTACTTC
J: TRBJ2-5
size: many
V: TRBV10-1
D: NA

CDR3: CASSSQGNKNGYTF
DNA: TGTGCCAGCAGCTCGCAGGGGAATAAGAATGGCTACACCTTC
J: TRBJ1-2
size: few
V: TRBV5-4
D: NA

CDR3: CASSLKVTGGVAEAFF
DNA: TGTGCCAGCAGCTTAAAGGTTACGGGGGGAGTAGCTGAAGCTTTCTTT
J: TRBJ1-1
size: few
V: TRBV7-2
D: NA

CDR3: CAWAGGAHSNQPQHF
DNA: TGTGCCTGGGCGGGGGGGGCCCATAGCAATCAGCCCCAGCATTTT
J: TRBJ1-5
size: NA
V: TRBV30
D: NA

CDR3: CASSLGSGRGYGYTF
DNA: TGCGCCAGCAGCTTGGGGTCGGGGCGCGGCTATGGCTACACCTTC
J: TRBJ1-2
size: NA
V: TRBV5-1
D: NA

CDR3: CAIRNSGTGAYEQYF
DNA: TGTGCCATCAGGAATTCCGGGACAGGGGCCTACGAGCAGTACTTC
J: TRBJ2-7
size: NA
V: TRBV10-3
D: TRBD1

CDR3: CASSQQGIMRAFF
DNA: TGTGCCAGCAGTCAACAGGGGATTATGAGAGCTTTCTTT
J: TRBJ1-1
size: few
V: TRBV28
D: TRBD1

CDR3: CASSGGLAVGNEQFF
DNA: TGTGCCAGTAGTGGGGGACTAGCGGTCGGCAATGAGCAGTTCTTC
J: TRBJ2-1
size: many
V: TRBV19
D: TRBD2

CDR3: CASSLVQGRNEQSF
DNA: TGTGCCAGCAGCTTAGTGCAGGGGCGGAATGAGCAGTCCTTC
J: TRBJ2-1
size: few
V: TRBV7-9
D: NA

CDR3: CASSFMGLAGVDEQFF
DNA: TGTGCCAGCAGCTTTATGGGACTAGCGGGAGTAGATGAGCAGTTCTTC
J: TRBJ2-1
size: many
V: TRBV7-9
D: TRBD2

CDR3: CSGWGTSGTDTQYF
DNA: TGCAGTGGTTGGGGTACATCTGGGACAGATACGCAGTATTTT
J: TRBJ2-3
size: once
V: TRBV20-1
D: NA

CDR3: CASSLARGAKLFF
DNA: TGTGCCAGCAGTTTAGCGCGCGGGGCAAAACTGTTTTTT
J: TRBJ1-4
size: NA
V: TRBV12-3/TRBV12-4
D: NA

CDR3: CASTLGQGKSEQFF
DNA: TGTGCCAGCACCTTGGGGCAGGGGAAATCTGAGCAGTTCTTC
J: TRBJ2-1
size: many
V: TRBV5-4
D: NA

CDR3: CASSYPGLDEQYF
DNA: TGTGCCAGCAGTTACCCAGGTCTCGACGAGCAGTACTTC
J: TRBJ2-7
size: many
V: TRBV12-3/TRBV12-4
D: NA

CDR3: CSANGGGFSDEQYF
DNA: TGCAGTGCAAACGGGGGAGGGTTTTCCGACGAGCAGTACTTC
J: TRBJ2-7
size: many
V: TRBV20-1
D: TRBD2

CDR3: CASSLGETGEQYF
DNA: TGTGCCAGCAGTTTAGGGGAGACGGGGGAGCAGTACTTC
J: TRBJ2-7
size: many
V: TRBV28
D: NA

CDR3: CAIPGGHSYEQYF
DNA: TGCGCCATTCCAGGGGGGCACTCCTACGAGCAGTACTTC
J: TRBJ2-7
size: NA
V: TRBV10-2
D: NA

CDR3: CASSLGSQGHGYTF
DNA: TGTGCCAGCAGCTTAGGATCGCAGGGCCATGGCTACACCTTC
J: TRBJ1-2
size: NA
V: TRBV7-9
D: NA

CDR3: CASSPTSRDPIYEQYF
DNA: TGTGCCAGCAGCCCAACCTCTAGGGATCCAATCTACGAGCAGTACTTC
J: TRBJ2-7
size: NA
V: TRBV9
D: NA

CDR3: CASSPAGPVASSGNTIYF
DNA: TGTGCCAGCAGCCCGGCCGGGCCGGTGGCGAGCTCTGGAAACACCATATATTTT
J: TRBJ1-3
size: many
V: TRBV11-2
D: NA

CDR3: CASRARAGGPYEQYF
DNA: TGTGCCAGCAGGGCCCGAGCGGGAGGCCCGTACGAGCAGTACTTC
J: TRBJ2-7
size: once
V: TRBV6-4
D: TRBD2

CDR3: CASHRGKGATEAFF
DNA: TGTGCCAGTCATCGGGGGAAAGGGGCCACTGAAGCTTTCTTT
J: TRBJ1-1
size: few
V: TRBV19
D: NA

CDR3: CASSPDRVGQETQYF
DNA: TGTGCCAGCAGTCCAGACAGGGTTGGGCAAGAGACCCAGTACTTC
J: TRBJ2-5
size: many
V: TRBV12-3/TRBV12-4
D: TRBD1

CDR3: CASSSPQYNEQFF
DNA: TGTGCCAGCAGTTCCCCACAGTACAATGAGCAGTTCTTC
J: TRBJ2-1
size: NA
V: TRBV5-4
D: NA

CDR3: CATGTLRNTEAFF
DNA: TGTGCCACCGGGACTTTGCGGAACACTGAAGCTTTCTTT
J: TRBJ1-1
size: many
V: TRBV10-3
D: NA

CDR3: CASSTRSGRETGANVLTF
DNA: TGTGCCAGCAGCACGAGAAGCGGGAGGGAAACTGGGGCCAACGTCCTGACTTTC
J: TRBJ2-6
size: many
V: TRBV12-3/TRBV12-4
D: TRBD2

CDR3: CAWSGQGEKLFF
DNA: TGTGCCTGGAGTGGGCAGGGTGAAAAACTGTTTTTT
J: TRBJ1-4
size: many
V: TRBV30
D: NA

CDR3: CASIIAGSGNEQFF
DNA: TGTGCCAGCATCATAGCGGGATCGGGAAATGAGCAGTTCTTC
J: TRBJ2-1
size: many
V: TRBV28
D: TRBD2

CDR3: CASSSRTSGRAEDTQYF
DNA: TGTGCCAGCAGCTCCCGGACTAGCGGGAGGGCCGAAGATACGCAGTATTTT
J: TRBJ2-3
size: NA
V: TRBV7-9
D: TRBD2

CDR3: CASSRTGVTEAFF
DNA: TGTGCCAGCAGCCGCACAGGCGTCACTGAAGCTTTCTTT
J: TRBJ1-1
size: many
V: TRBV7-9
D: NA

CDR3: CSAGGIQGTQYF
DNA: TGCAGTGCTGGGGGCATTCAGGGGACCCAGTACTTC
J: TRBJ2-5
size: many
V: TRBV20-1
D: NA